This T cell receptor (beta chain) was observed in a study of OX40 agonist ivuxolimab in advanced cancers. General study points: The investigators did not determine what antigen specificity the expanded peripheral T cells had.

Germline lookup yields CDR1 SGHTA and CDR2 FQGTGA. Trimming cost V 6 bases and J 0 bases; bases outside gene matches: 5. This CDR3 is 14 amino acids long. Remarks on this clone: Its antigen is unknown.

Here immunoSEQ multiplex PCR was the method, and the copy in TCRdb shows in-frame clones only, minus some. The sample carries about 88,000 clones, around 83% recorded once. Patients with a history of autoimmune disease or on systemic immunosuppression were excluded. Sample: CD4+ or CD8+ T cells sorted from blood, taken in a trial of the OX40 agonist ivuxolimab. This clonotype was sampled from an adult with an advanced solid tumor such as melanoma, head and neck, liver or kidney cancer. The rearrangement uses TRBV7-3 and TRBJ2-7; 7 bases line up with TRBD2. The CDR3 spells CASRFRGSSYEQYF. DNA of the CDR3: TGTGCCAGCAGGTTTCGCGGGAGCTCCTACGAGCAGTACTTC.